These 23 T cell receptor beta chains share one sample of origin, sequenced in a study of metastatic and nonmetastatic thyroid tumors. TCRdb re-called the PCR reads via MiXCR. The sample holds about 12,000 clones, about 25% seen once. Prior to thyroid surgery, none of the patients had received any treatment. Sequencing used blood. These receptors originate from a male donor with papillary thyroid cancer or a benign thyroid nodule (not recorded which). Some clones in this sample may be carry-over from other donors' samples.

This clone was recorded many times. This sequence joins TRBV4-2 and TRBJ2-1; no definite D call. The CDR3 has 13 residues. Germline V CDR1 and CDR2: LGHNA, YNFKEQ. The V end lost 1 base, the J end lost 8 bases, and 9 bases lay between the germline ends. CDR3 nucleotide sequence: TGTGCCAGCAGCCAAGTAGCCCCGGATGAGCAGTTCTTC. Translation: CASSQVAPDEQFF.

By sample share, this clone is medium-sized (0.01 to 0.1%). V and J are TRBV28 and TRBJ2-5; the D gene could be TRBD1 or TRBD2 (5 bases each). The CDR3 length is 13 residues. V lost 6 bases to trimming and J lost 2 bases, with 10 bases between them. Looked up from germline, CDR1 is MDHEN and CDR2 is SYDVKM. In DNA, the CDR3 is TGTGCCAGCAGGGGACGGTCTCAAGAGACCCAGTACTTC. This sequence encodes CASRGRSQETQYF.

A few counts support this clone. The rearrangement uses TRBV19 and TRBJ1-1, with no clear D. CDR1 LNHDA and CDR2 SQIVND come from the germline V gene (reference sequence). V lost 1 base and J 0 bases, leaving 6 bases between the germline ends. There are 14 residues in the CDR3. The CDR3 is CASSIGSMNTEAFF. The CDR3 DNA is TGTGCCAGTAGTATAGGCAGTATGAACACTGAAGCTTTCTTT.

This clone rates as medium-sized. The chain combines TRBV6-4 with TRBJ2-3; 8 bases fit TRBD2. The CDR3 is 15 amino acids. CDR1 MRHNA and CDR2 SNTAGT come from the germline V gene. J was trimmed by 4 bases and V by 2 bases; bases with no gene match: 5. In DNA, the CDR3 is TGTGCCAGCAGTGACGTCGGGGGGGCCCCAGATACGCAGTATTTT. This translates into CASSDVGGAPDTQYF.

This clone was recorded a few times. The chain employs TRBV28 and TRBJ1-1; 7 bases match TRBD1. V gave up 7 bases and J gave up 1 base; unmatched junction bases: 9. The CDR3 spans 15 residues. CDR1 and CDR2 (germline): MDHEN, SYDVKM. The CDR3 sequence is CASTQGGASNTEAFF. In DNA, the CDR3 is TGTGCCAGCACCCAGGGGGGCGCGTCGAACACTGAAGCTTTCTTT.

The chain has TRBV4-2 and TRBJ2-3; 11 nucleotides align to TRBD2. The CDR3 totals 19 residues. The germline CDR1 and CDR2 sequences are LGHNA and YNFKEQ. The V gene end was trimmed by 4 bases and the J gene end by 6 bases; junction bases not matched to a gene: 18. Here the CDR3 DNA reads TGTGCCAGCAGCCCCTCTCCGGGACTAGCGGAGGGGGGGGGCGATACGCAGTATTTT. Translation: CASSPSPGLAEGGGDTQYF.

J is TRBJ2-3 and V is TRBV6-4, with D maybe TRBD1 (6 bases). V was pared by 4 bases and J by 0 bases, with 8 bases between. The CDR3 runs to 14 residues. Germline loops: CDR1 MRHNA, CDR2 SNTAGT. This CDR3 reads CASSVDRSTDTQYF. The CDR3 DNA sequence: TGTGCCAGCAGTGTTGACAGGAGCACAGATACGCAGTATTTT.

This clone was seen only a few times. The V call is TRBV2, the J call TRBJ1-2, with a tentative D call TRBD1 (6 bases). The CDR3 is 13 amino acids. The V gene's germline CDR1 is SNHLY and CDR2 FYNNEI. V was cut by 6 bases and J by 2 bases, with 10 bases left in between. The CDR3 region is CASSGQLNYGYTF. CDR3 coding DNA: TGTGCCAGCAGCGGACAGTTGAACTATGGCTACACCTTC.

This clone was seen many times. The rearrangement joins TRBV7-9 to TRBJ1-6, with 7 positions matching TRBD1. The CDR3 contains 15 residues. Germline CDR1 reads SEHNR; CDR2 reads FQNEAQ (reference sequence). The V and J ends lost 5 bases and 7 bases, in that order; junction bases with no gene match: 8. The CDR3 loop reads CASSPGTAGNSPLHF. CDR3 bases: TGTGCCAGCAGCCCCGGGACAGCGGGGAATTCACCCCTCCACTTT.

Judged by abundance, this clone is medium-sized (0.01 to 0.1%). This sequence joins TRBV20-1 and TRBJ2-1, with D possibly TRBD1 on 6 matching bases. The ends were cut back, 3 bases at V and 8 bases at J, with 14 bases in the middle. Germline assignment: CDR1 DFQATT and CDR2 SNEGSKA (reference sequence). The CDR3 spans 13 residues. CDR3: CSARGSGGHEQFF. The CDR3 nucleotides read TGCAGTGCTAGGGGGAGTGGGGGCCATGAGCAGTTCTTC.

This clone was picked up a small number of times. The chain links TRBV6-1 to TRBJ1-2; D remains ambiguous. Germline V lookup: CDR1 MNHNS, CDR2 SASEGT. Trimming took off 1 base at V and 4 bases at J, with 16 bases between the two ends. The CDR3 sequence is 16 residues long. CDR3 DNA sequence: TGTGCCAGCAGTGAAGGTGGCGATTGGTACAGCTATGGCTACACCTTC. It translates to CASSEGGDWYSYGYTF.

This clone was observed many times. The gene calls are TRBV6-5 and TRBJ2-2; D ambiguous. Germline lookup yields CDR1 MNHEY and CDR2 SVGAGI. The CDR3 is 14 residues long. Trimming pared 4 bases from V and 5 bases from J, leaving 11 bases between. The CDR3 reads CASSLNSETGELFF. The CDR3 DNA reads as TGTGCCAGCAGTTTAAATTCGGAGACCGGGGAGCTGTTTTTT.

The CDR3 loop reads CSASDRRAYEQYF. CDR3 in DNA: TGCAGTGCTAGTGATCGCAGGGCCTACGAGCAGTACTTC. The V call is TRBV20-1, the J call TRBJ2-7, with a possible D match to TRBD1 (5 bases). The CDR3 contains 13 residues. Germline assignment: CDR1 DFQATT and CDR2 SNEGSKA (reference sequence). The ends were cut back, 3 bases at V and 2 bases at J, with 11 bases in the middle.

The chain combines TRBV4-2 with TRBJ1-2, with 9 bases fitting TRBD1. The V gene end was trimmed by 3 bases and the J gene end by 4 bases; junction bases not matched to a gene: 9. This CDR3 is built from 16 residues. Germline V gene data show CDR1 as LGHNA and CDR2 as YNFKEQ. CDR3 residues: CASSHVGTGSGYGYTF. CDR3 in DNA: TGTGCCAGCAGCCACGTTGGGACAGGGAGTGGCTATGGCTACACCTTC.

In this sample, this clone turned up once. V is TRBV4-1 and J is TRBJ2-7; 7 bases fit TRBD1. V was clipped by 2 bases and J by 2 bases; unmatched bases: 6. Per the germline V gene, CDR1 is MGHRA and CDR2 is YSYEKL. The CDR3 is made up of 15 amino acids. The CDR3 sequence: CASSQNRDSPYEQYF. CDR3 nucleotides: TGCGCCAGCAGCCAAAACCGGGACAGCCCCTACGAGCAGTACTTC.

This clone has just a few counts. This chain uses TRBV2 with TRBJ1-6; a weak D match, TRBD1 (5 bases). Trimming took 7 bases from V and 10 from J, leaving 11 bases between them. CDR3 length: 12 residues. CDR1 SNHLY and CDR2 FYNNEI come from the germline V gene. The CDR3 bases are TGTGCCAGCACGCAGGGCGGATCACCCCTCCACTTT. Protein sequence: CASTQGGSPLHF.

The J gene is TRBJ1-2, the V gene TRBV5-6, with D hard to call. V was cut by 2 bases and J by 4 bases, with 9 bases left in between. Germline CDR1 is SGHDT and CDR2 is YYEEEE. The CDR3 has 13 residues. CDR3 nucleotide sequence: TGTGCCAGCAGCTTAGAAGTCCCCTATGGCTACACCTTC. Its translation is CASSLEVPYGYTF.

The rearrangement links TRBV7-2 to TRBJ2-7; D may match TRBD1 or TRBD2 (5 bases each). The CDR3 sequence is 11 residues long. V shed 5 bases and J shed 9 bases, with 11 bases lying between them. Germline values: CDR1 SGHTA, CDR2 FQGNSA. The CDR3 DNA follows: TGTGCCAGCAGCCCCGGGGCGACGCAGTACTTC. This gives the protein CASSPGATQYF.

CDR3 protein: CASSMTGPGNTIYF. DNA of the CDR3: TGTGCCAGCAGTATGACAGGCCCTGGAAACACCATATATTTT. J is TRBJ1-3 and V is TRBV6-2 or TRBV6-3, with D perhaps matching TRBD1 (6 bases). The CDR3 is 14 residues long. Between the trimmed V and J ends, which lost 5 bases and 2 bases, there was a span of 10 bases. Germline lookup yields CDR1 MNHEY and CDR2 SVGEGT.

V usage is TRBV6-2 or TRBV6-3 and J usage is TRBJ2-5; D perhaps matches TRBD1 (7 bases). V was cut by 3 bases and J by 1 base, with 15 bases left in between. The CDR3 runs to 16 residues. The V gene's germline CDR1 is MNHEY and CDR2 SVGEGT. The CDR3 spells CASSYGQGGSQETQYF. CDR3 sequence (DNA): TGTGCCAGCAGTTATGGGCAGGGGGGTTCCCAAGAGACCCAGTACTTC.

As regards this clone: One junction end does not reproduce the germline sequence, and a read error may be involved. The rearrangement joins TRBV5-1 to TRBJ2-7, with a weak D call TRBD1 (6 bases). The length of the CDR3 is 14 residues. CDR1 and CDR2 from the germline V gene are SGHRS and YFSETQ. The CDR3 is CASSLARGAYEHYF. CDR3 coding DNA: TGCGCCAGCAGCTTGGCCAGGGGAGCCTACGAGCATTACTTC. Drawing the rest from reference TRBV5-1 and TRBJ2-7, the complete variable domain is KAGVTQTPRYLIKTRGQQVTLSCSPISGHRSVSWYQQTPGQGLQFLFEYFSETQRNKGNFPGRFSGRQFSNSRSEMNVSTLELGDSALYLCASSLARGAYEHYFGPGTRLTVT.

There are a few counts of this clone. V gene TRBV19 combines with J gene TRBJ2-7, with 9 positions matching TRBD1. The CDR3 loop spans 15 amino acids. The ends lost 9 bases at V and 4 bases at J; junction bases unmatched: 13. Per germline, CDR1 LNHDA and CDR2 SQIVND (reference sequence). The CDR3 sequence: CASSPAGTGQYEQYF. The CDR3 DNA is TGTGCCAGCTCCCCGGCCGGGACAGGGCAATACGAGCAGTACTTC. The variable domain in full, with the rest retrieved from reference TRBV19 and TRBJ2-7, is DGGITQSPKYLFRKEGQNVTLSCEQNLNHDAMYWYRQDPGQGLRLIYYSQIVNDFQKGDIAEGYSVSREKKESFPLTVTSAQKNPTAFYLCASSPAGTGQYEQYFGPGTRLTVT.

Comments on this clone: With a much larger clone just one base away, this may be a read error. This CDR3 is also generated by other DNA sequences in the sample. In DNA, the CDR3 is TGTGCCAGCAGTTACATGGGACAGGGTGTGGGGACCGGGGAGCTGTTTTTT. It codes for CASSYMGQGVGTGELFF. The chain links TRBV6-2 or TRBV6-3 to TRBJ2-2, with TRBD1 identical over 9 bases. CDR1 MNHEY and CDR2 SVGEGT come from the germline V gene. Germline trimming cut 2 bases from V and 5 bases from J; bases unmatched to any gene: 9. The CDR3 is 17 amino acids.